Listed here is a single T cell receptor beta chain. The same CDR3 also results from other DNA sequences found in this sample. This CDR3 comprises 12 residues. CDR1 and CDR2 from the germline V gene are SGHDT and YYEEEE. V was trimmed by 0 bases and J by 3 bases, leaving 4 bases between them. As originally analysed: For nucleated cells, counts were estimated from reference gene primer amplification. Assay: immunoSEQ multiplex PCR; the TCRdb copy retains only in-frame clones and omits some. V, J and clone size were drawn from that table, and D and trimming were deduced from the DNA. Of a few hundred thousand clones detected, around 89% appear once; the ten largest clones hold under 1.1%. The sample belongs to a study of blood T cell repertoires in COVID-19. At the level of the study: In each case, the material was cDNA or gDNA derived from T cells, B-cell-depleted T cells, or PBMCs.

Sequenced sample: peripheral blood. The chain recombines TRBV5-6 with TRBJ2-7; no clear D. The TCR was taken from a woman aged 40 to 55 with COVID-19, enrolled during active disease. The CDR3 DNA follows: TGTGCCAGCAGCTTGGCCTACTACGAGCAGTACTTC. Protein product: CASSLAYYEQYF.